These 13 T cell receptor beta chains originate from one sample sequenced in a study of T cell responses to AZD1222 COVID-19 vaccine. The table came from immunoSEQ multiplex PCR; TCRdb's copy has only in-frame clones and leaves some out. The sample contains around 110,000 clones, around 90% of which appear only once. This material consisted of peripheral blood, taken on day 0 of AZD1222 vaccination. All receptors derive from an adult in good health.

The chain has TRBV5-1 and TRBJ1-1; 8 nucleotides line up with TRBD1. After removal of 3 bases from V and 2 bases from J, the junction contained 3 bases not matched to a gene. Germline V lookup: CDR1 SGHRS, CDR2 YFSETQ. The CDR3 extends over 14 amino acids. The CDR3 region is CASSSTGVNTEAFF. The CDR3 DNA reads TGCGCCAGCAGCTCGACAGGGGTCAACACTGAAGCTTTCTTT.

The chain carries TRBV7-2 and TRBJ1-3; D gene ambiguous. Germline CDR1 SGHTA, CDR2 FQGNSA. Trimming shortened V by 3 bases and J by 3 bases, and 18 bases separated the two germline ends. The CDR3 is 17 residues long. The DNA of the CDR3 is TGTGCCAGCAGCTTTTCGGAGTCTCCAAGGCTTGGAAACACCATATATTTT. It yields the protein CASSFSESPRLGNTIYF.

V usage is TRBV7-2 and J usage is TRBJ2-7, with a tentative D call TRBD2 (6 bases). The CDR3 is 13 residues long. The germline CDR1 and CDR2 sequences are SGHTA and FQGNSA. V lost 5 bases to trimming and J lost 2 bases, with 10 bases between them. The chain's CDR3 is CASSNAGPYEQYF. The CDR3 region has the DNA TGTGCCAGCAGCAACGCGGGGCCCTACGAGCAGTACTTC.

CDR3 loop: CASSMLSKETQYF. DNA for the CDR3: TGTGCCAGTAGTATGCTTTCCAAAGAGACCCAGTACTTC. This chain uses TRBV19 with TRBJ2-5; D not certain. The CDR3 has 13 amino acids. CDR1 is LNHDA and CDR2 is SQIVND in the germline V gene (reference sequence). V lost 3 bases to trimming and J lost 3 bases, with 8 bases between them.

The rearrangement links TRBV5-6 to TRBJ2-1, with 11 bases matching TRBD2. In germline, CDR1 is SGHDT, CDR2 YYEEEE. The V and J ends lost 4 bases and 6 bases, in that order; junction bases with no gene match: 6. CDR3 length: 15 residues. The CDR3 here is CASSLTGTSGNEQFF. The CDR3 DNA is TGTGCCAGCAGCCTCACCGGGACTAGCGGCAATGAGCAGTTCTTC.

The genes are TRBV3-1 (or the pseudogene TRBV3-2) and TRBJ1-2, with a tentative D call TRBD1 (6 bases). The CDR3 is 13 residues long. In germline, CDR1 is LGHDT, CDR2 YNNKEL (reference sequence). V dropped 2 bases and J dropped 7 bases, with 11 bases sitting between them. The CDR3 here is CASSQRGAAGYTF. For the CDR3, the DNA is TGTGCCAGCAGCCAAAGGGGGGCGGCTGGCTACACCTTC.

V is TRBV9 and J is TRBJ2-7, with D possibly matching TRBD2 (6 bases). Germline V gene data show CDR1 as SGDLS and CDR2 as YYNGEE. There are 13 residues in the CDR3. Between the trimmed V and J ends, which lost 3 bases and 5 bases, there was a span of 12 bases. CDR3 DNA sequence: TGTGCCAGCAGCGCCCGGGACTTCGACGAGCAGTACTTC. Amino acid sequence: CASSARDFDEQYF.

J is TRBJ1-1 and V is TRBV2; 10 nucleotides line up with TRBD1. Germline V gene data show CDR1 as SNHLY and CDR2 as FYNNEI. The J segment lost 0 bases and the V segment lost 9 bases, leaving 4 bases of the junction unmatched. This CDR3 region has 14 residues. CDR3 protein: CASTTGGMNTEAFF. Written as DNA, the CDR3 is TGTGCCAGTACGACAGGGGGCATGAACACTGAAGCTTTCTTT. The variable domain in full, completed from reference TRBV2 and TRBJ1-1, reads EPEVTQTPSHQVTQMGQEVILRCVPISNHLYFYWYRQILGQKVEFLVSFYNNEISEKSEIFDDQFSVERPDGSNFTLKIRSTKLEDSAMYFCASTTGGMNTEAFFGQGTRLTVV.

This clone was found once. This chain connects TRBV5-4 to TRBJ1-2; 7 nucleotides line up with TRBD1. The CDR3 spans 14 residues. After removal of 2 bases from V and 4 bases from J, the junction contained 5 bases not matched to a gene. Looked up from germline, CDR1 is SGHNT and CDR2 is YYREEE (reference sequence). The CDR3 DNA follows: TGTGCCAGCAGCTTTTCTTCAGGGGGCTATGGCTACACCTTC. Protein sequence: CASSFSSGGYGYTF.

The gene calls are TRBV7-3 and TRBJ1-2; TRBD1 matches 12 bases. CDR1 SGHTA and CDR2 FQGTGA come from the germline V gene. This CDR3 contains 16 residues. The V gene end was trimmed by 2 bases and the J gene end by 7 bases; junction bases not matched to a gene: 8. The CDR3 DNA reads as TGTGCCAGCAGCTTATCACCGGGACAGGGGGCGGGTGGCTACACCTTC. Its protein is CASSLSPGQGAGGYTF. The entire variable domain, with the rest obtained from reference TRBV7-3 and TRBJ1-2, is as follows: GAGVSQTPSNKVTEKGKYVELRCDPISGHTALYWYRQSLGQGPEFLIYFQGTGAADDSGLPNDRFFAVRPEGSVSTLKIQRTERGDSAVYLCASSLSPGQGAGGYTFGSGTRLTVV.

The chain carries TRBV11-3 and TRBJ2-2; 7 bases align to TRBD1. Germline assignment: CDR1 SGHNT and CDR2 YENEEA. The CDR3 spans 14 residues. The V and J ends lost 5 bases and 4 bases, in that order; junction bases with no gene match: 4. The CDR3 bases are TGTGCCAGCAGCACCCGGGACAGCACCGGGGAGCTGTTTTTT. As protein: CASSTRDSTGELFF.

The chain carries TRBV18 and TRBJ1-3; D gene ambiguous. Trimming took off 6 bases at V and 0 bases at J, with 9 bases between the two ends. The length of the CDR3 is 14 residues. The germline V gene encodes CDR1 KGHSH and CDR2 LQKENI. This chain's CDR3 is CASSRTSSGNTIYF. DNA of the CDR3: TGTGCCAGCTCGCGGACTTCCTCTGGAAACACCATATATTTT.

The chain has TRBV6-5 and TRBJ1-4; D is ambiguous. This CDR3 has 15 amino acids. Germline-derived CDR1 and CDR2 are MNHEY and SVGAGI. With 3 bases removed from V and 0 bases from J, the gap between germline ends came to 8 bases. Here the CDR3 DNA reads TGTGCCAGCAGTTATTACCGAACAACTAATGAAAAACTGTTTTTT. Translating gives CASSYYRTTNEKLFF.